This passage covers 30 T cell receptor beta chains from one sample sequenced in a study of blood T cell repertoires in COVID-19 (dated by TCRdb to between 2020 and 2021). The library was built by means of the immunoSEQ multiplex PCR assay. The clones in this table, taken by TCRdb from immuneACCESS, are in-frame only. Not every clone is retained; where verified, under half of the shortfall comes from an unresolved V gene, and the cause of the rest is unknown. The sample includes roughly 300,000 clones, with nearly 90% observed a single time. The ten largest account for 5.5% to 7% of the sample. Sequences were obtained from PBMCs or T cells enriched from blood (not recorded which). All receptors come from a woman aged 25-40 years who had recovered from COVID-19.

This sequence joins TRBV7-2 and TRBJ1-1; D is uncertain. In germline, CDR1 is SGHTA, CDR2 FQGNSA. Trimming stripped 7 bases from V and 4 bases from J, with 16 bases between. This CDR3 region has 14 residues. The CDR3 DNA reads as TGTGCCAGCACCGACGGGGTCGTCGGCACTGAAGCTTTCTTT. Translating it yields CASTDGVVGTEAFF.

This chain joins TRBV5-4 and TRBJ1-1; D ambiguous. This CDR3 is built from 13 residues. Germline V gene data show CDR1 as SGHNT and CDR2 as YYREEE (reference sequence). V shed 4 bases and J shed 1 base, with 8 bases lying between them. The CDR3 DNA follows: TGTGCCAGCAGCATGGACGGGAACACTGAAGCTTTCTTT. Its translation is CASSMDGNTEAFF.

This clone was seen only once. The chain carries TRBV7-2 and TRBJ1-2, with a weak D call TRBD1 (5 bases). V lost 5 bases to trimming and J lost 5 bases, with 18 bases between them. The CDR3 consists of 15 residues. The germline CDR1 and CDR2 sequences are SGHTA and FQGNSA. CDR3 sequence (DNA): TGTGCCAGCAGCCCCACGACAGCTCTGGGGTATGGCTACACCTTC. Protein product: CASSPTTALGYGYTF.

This chain connects TRBV3-1 (or the pseudogene TRBV3-2) to TRBJ1-1; D not certain. There are 13 residues in the CDR3. Germline assignment: CDR1 LGHDT and CDR2 YNNKEL (reference sequence). The V end lost 1 base, the J end lost 11 bases, and 14 bases lay between the germline ends. The CDR3 bases are TGTGCCAGCAGCCAAGCGAGGGCTCCGGGGGCTTTCTTT. Translated, it gives CASSQARAPGAFF.

The V call is TRBV4-2, the J call TRBJ1-6; TRBD1 might be the D (5 bases). The CDR3 has 17 amino acids. Germline CDR1 and CDR2: LGHNA and YNFKEQ. V was cut by 1 base and J by 4 bases, with 14 bases left in between. The CDR3 DNA sequence: TGTGCCAGCAGCCAAGTCGGCAGGGCCGTTTATAATTCACCCCTCCACTTT. Its translation: CASSQVGRAVYNSPLHF.

The rearrangement uses TRBV6-5 and TRBJ1-1; perhaps TRBD1 as D (6 bases). V lost 6 bases and J 0 bases, leaving 14 bases between the germline ends. The CDR3 extends over 15 amino acids. Germline lookup yields CDR1 MNHEY and CDR2 SVGAGI. For the CDR3, the DNA is TGTGCCAGCAGGTCCTTCAGGGGCATGAACACTGAAGCTTTCTTT. It is translated as CASRSFRGMNTEAFF.

In regard to this clone: The sample holds other DNA sequences that translate to the same CDR3. The J gene is TRBJ1-2, the V gene TRBV19; TRBD1 agrees at 7 bases. CDR1 LNHDA and CDR2 SQIVND come from the germline V gene (reference sequence). The CDR3 covers 13 residues. V lost 4 bases to trimming and J lost 5 bases; unmatched junction nucleotides: 4. The CDR3 sequence: CASSTRQGYGYTF. The CDR3 bases are TGTGCCAGTAGTACCCGACAGGGATATGGCTACACCTTC.

The genes are TRBV5-1 and TRBJ1-1; TRBD1 might be the D (6 bases). The CDR3 is 13 residues long. V lost 4 bases, J lost 1 base, and 8 bases lay in between. Germline-derived CDR1 and CDR2 are SGHRS and YFSETQ. CDR3 in amino acids: CASSPGENTEAFF. The CDR3 DNA reads TGCGCCAGCAGCCCAGGGGAGAACACTGAAGCTTTCTTT.

This sequence joins TRBV5-1 and TRBJ2-3, with 11 positions matching TRBD2. This CDR3 region has 17 residues. CDR1 SGHRS and CDR2 YFSETQ come from the germline V gene. Trimming removed 0 bases from V and 4 bases from J; junction bases left unmatched: 7. The CDR3 DNA reads TGCGCCAGCAGCTTGGAATTAGCGGGGGGGCCTTCAGATACGCAGTATTTT. Protein product: CASSLELAGGPSDTQYF.

The gene calls are TRBV6-5 and TRBJ1-2; tentative D call: TRBD1 (5 bases). This CDR3 spans 13 amino acids. The germline gives CDR1 MNHEY, CDR2 SVGAGI. The ends were cut back, 6 bases at V and 2 bases at J, with 10 bases in the middle. The CDR3 sequence is CASSLTENYGYTF. The CDR3 DNA follows: TGTGCCAGCAGCCTGACAGAAAACTATGGCTACACCTTC.

This chain joins TRBV6-2 or TRBV6-3 and TRBJ2-5, with D possibly being TRBD1 (5 bases). The V end was cut by 6 bases, the J end by 4 bases, with 12 bases between. Germline V gene sequence: CDR1 MNHEY, CDR2 SVGEGT. The CDR3 is 13 amino acids. The DNA for the CDR3 is TGTGCCAGCAGCCTCGCCAGGGTAGAGACCCAGTACTTC. As protein: CASSLARVETQYF.

The chain employs TRBV3-1 (or the pseudogene TRBV3-2) and TRBJ1-1; D may be TRBD1 (5 bases). The germline gives CDR1 LGHDT, CDR2 YNNKEL (reference sequence). This CDR3 comprises 15 residues. V was trimmed by 0 bases and J by 6 bases, leaving 14 bases between them. The CDR3 sequence: CASSQDGRVISEAFF. In DNA form, the CDR3 reads TGTGCCAGCAGCCAAGATGGCAGGGTGATTTCTGAAGCTTTCTTT.

Points on this clone: One end of the junction varies from germline; a read error may be responsible. The gene calls are TRBV7-7 and TRBJ2-2, with 8 positions matching TRBD2. This CDR3 has 15 amino acids. Per the germline V gene, CDR1 is SSHAT and CDR2 is FNYEAQ (reference sequence). CDR3 sequence: CASSIRGGFPGELFF. The CDR3 nucleotides read TGTGCTAGCAGTATCCGGGGGGGCTTCCCCGGGGAGCTGTTTTTT.

The J gene is TRBJ2-5, the V gene TRBV6-5; possibly TRBD2 for D (6 bases). There are 13 residues in the CDR3. Germline V gene lookup returns CDR1 MNHEY and CDR2 SVGAGI. Trimming pared 3 bases from V and 5 bases from J, leaving 10 bases between. CDR3 nucleotide sequence: TGTGCCAGCAGTTATGGGGGGAGGGAGACCCAGTACTTC. This encodes CASSYGGRETQYF.

The V and J genes are TRBV7-8 and TRBJ1-2; the match to TRBD1 covers 9 bases. This CDR3 contains 13 residues. V was pared by 4 bases and J by 5 bases, with 2 bases of the junction left unmatched. Per germline, CDR1 SGHVS and CDR2 FQNEAQ. The CDR3 region has the DNA TGTGCCAGCAGCTCGGGACAGGGATATGGCTACACCTTC. Translated: CASSSGQGYGYTF.

The CDR3 bases are TGTGCCATCAGTGAGTCTGACAGGGGGCCTAGCAATCAGCCCCAGCATTTT. It encodes CAISESDRGPSNQPQHF. J is TRBJ1-5 and V is TRBV10-3; TRBD1 matches at 10 bases. V trimming: 0 bases; J trimming: 0 bases; junction bases outside the gene matches: 2. The CDR3 totals 17 residues. Germline V lookup: CDR1 ENHRY, CDR2 SYGVKD.

In its sample, this clone was seen a few times. The chain employs TRBV30 and TRBJ1-6; D might be TRBD1 (5 bases). The CDR3 runs to 15 residues. With 0 bases removed from V and 7 bases from J, the gap between germline ends came to 13 bases. Looked up from germline, CDR1 is GTSNPN and CDR2 is SVGIG (reference sequence). This CDR3 is CAWSVTQGGNSPLHF. CDR3 nucleotides: TGTGCCTGGAGTGTAACCCAGGGAGGAAATTCACCCCTCCACTTT.

The chain's CDR3 is CASSPLKRGVNTEAFF. DNA for the CDR3: TGTGCCAGCAGCCCCCTCAAAAGGGGCGTGAACACTGAAGCTTTCTTT. The chain couples TRBV7-8 to TRBJ1-1; D possibly corresponds to TRBD1 (5 bases). Trimming left V 5 bases short and J 0 bases short, with 16 bases between. From germline, CDR1 is SGHVS and CDR2 FQNEAQ. The CDR3 is made up of 16 amino acids.

This chain connects TRBV21-1 to TRBJ1-5; TRBD1, the table's D call, was not compared with the DNA. TRBV21-1 is listed as a pseudogene. This CDR3 is built from 15 residues. In nucleotides, the CDR3 is TGTGCCAGCAGCTCCCGGGACACTCGAGGGGTAGCCCAGCATTTT. It yields the protein CASSSRDTRGVAQHF.

CDR3 sequence: CASSINRGGGGEAFF. The DNA of the CDR3 is TGTGCCAGTAGTATCAACAGAGGGGGCGGAGGGGAAGCTTTCTTT. J is TRBJ1-1 and V is TRBV19; 7 bases line up with TRBD1. With 3 bases clipped from V and 8 bases from J, the junction kept 12 bases outside the gene matches. Germline loops: CDR1 LNHDA, CDR2 SQIVND (reference sequence). This CDR3 has 15 residues.

The table lists this clone with a count of one. This chain joins TRBV3-1 (or the pseudogene TRBV3-2) and TRBJ2-2, with a possible D match to TRBD1 (6 bases). Trimming took off 3 bases at V and 6 bases at J, with 14 bases between the two ends. CDR1 is LGHDT and CDR2 is YNNKEL in the germline V gene (reference sequence). The CDR3 extends over 15 amino acids. The CDR3 region has the DNA TGTGCCAGCAGCCAGCTATTATGGGGGCCCGGGGAGCTGTTTTTT. Its translation: CASSQLLWGPGELFF.

The CDR3: CASSRIRAASYEQYF. The CDR3 region has the DNA TGTGCCAGTAGTAGGATCAGGGCAGCTTCCTACGAGCAGTACTTC. V gene TRBV19 combines with J gene TRBJ2-7; maybe TRBD1 (5 bases). CDR1 LNHDA and CDR2 SQIVND come from the germline V gene (reference sequence). V was cut by 4 bases and J by 1 base, with 14 bases left in between. The CDR3 is 15 amino acids.

The chain carries TRBV4-2 and TRBJ2-1, with TRBD2 matching 7 bases. Germline lookup yields CDR1 LGHNA and CDR2 YNFKEQ. This CDR3 has 13 residues. Trimming removed 1 base from V and 10 bases from J; junction bases left unmatched: 4. The DNA for the CDR3 is TGTGCCAGCAGCCAAGTGTTAGCGGGCGAGCAGTTCTTC. It specifies CASSQVLAGEQFF.

This chain's CDR3 is CAISLQGSANYGYTF. DNA for the CDR3: TGTGCCATCAGCCTACAGGGGTCCGCTAACTATGGCTACACCTTC. The chain has TRBV10-3 and TRBJ1-2; TRBD1 aligns across 7 bases. This CDR3 is built from 15 residues. Germline V gene sequence: CDR1 ENHRY, CDR2 SYGVKD. Trimming removed 6 bases from V and 0 bases from J; junction bases left unmatched: 7.

The chain carries TRBV5-1 and TRBJ1-2; 10 bases agree with TRBD1. Germline V gene data show CDR1 as SGHRS and CDR2 as YFSETQ. Losses at the gene ends were 4 bases for V and 7 bases for J; bases not matched to a gene: 10. CDR3 length: 15 amino acids. The CDR3 protein is CASSERAGTGVGYTF. CDR3 sequence (DNA): TGCGCCAGCAGCGAAAGAGCCGGGACAGGGGTTGGCTACACCTTC.

This clone was detected a few times. The chain employs TRBV6-1 and TRBJ2-2, with D maybe TRBD2 (5 bases). Trimming left V 3 bases short and J 7 bases short, with 12 bases between. The CDR3 runs to 14 residues. Germline V gives CDR1 MNHNS, CDR2 SASEGT. The CDR3 bases are TGTGCCAGCAGTGAGCGGGCGGGCCACGGGGAGCTGTTTTTT. Translation gives CASSERAGHGELFF.

This clone appeared a single time. The chain couples TRBV6-1 to TRBJ1-4; D gene unclear. There are 15 residues in the CDR3. Germline V gene sequence: CDR1 MNHNS, CDR2 SASEGT. The V gene lost 1 base and the J gene lost 7 bases, with 13 bases spanning the gap. The CDR3 nucleotides are TGTGCCAGCAGTGAAGGAGGAGGGCCGATTGAAAAACTGTTTTTT. It translates to CASSEGGGPIEKLFF.

The chain carries TRBV18 and TRBJ1-1, with TRBD1 matching 9 bases. CDR3 size: 15 residues. Germline CDR1 is KGHSH and CDR2 is LQKENI. The trim removed 5 bases at V and 1 base at J, leaving 5 bases unmatched. In DNA form, the CDR3 reads TGTGCCAGCTCAGAACAGGGGGCGCAGAACACTGAAGCTTTCTTT. Amino acids: CASSEQGAQNTEAFF. Drawing the rest from reference TRBV18 and TRBJ1-1, the complete variable domain is NAGVMQNPRHLVRRRGQEARLRCSPMKGHSHVYWYRQLPEEGLKFMVYLQKENIIDESGMPKERFSAEFPKEGPSILRIQQVVRGDSAAYFCASSEQGAQNTEAFFGQGTRLTVV.

This chain uses TRBV11-2 with TRBJ1-2; TRBD1 aligns across 7 bases. CDR1 is SGHAT, CDR2 FQNNGV, per germline. The CDR3 is 15 amino acids. J gave up 3 bases and V 1 base, and 5 bases lay outside the gene matches. CDR3 residues: CASSLGQGSYYGYTF. The DNA for the CDR3 is TGTGCCAGCAGCTTAGGACAGGGCTCCTACTATGGCTACACCTTC.

The rearrangement uses TRBV19 and TRBJ2-7, with D possibly matching TRBD2 (5 bases). Germline CDR1 is LNHDA and CDR2 is SQIVND (reference sequence). This CDR3 spans 13 amino acids. V lost 6 bases, J lost 3 bases, and 12 bases lay in between. The CDR3 spells CASSPDLIYEQYF. CDR3 bases: TGTGCCAGTAGCCCGGACTTAATCTACGAGCAGTACTTC. The whole variable domain, remainder taken from reference TRBV19 and TRBJ2-7, is DGGITQSPKYLFRKEGQNVTLSCEQNLNHDAMYWYRQDPGQGLRLIYYSQIVNDFQKGDIAEGYSVSREKKESFPLTVTSAQKNPTAFYLCASSPDLIYEQYFGPGTRLTVT.